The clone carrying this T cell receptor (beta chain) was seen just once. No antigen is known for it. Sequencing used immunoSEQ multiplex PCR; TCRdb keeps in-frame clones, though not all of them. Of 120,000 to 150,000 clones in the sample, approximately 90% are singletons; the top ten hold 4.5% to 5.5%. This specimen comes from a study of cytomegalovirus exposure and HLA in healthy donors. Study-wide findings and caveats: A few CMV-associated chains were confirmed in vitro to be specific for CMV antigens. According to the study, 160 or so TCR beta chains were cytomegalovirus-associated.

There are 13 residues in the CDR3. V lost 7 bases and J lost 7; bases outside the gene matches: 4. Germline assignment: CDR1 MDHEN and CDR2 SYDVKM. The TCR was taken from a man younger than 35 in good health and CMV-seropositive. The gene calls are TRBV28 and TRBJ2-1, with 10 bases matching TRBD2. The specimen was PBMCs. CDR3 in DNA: TGTGCCAGCAACCTACTAGCGGGGAATGAGCAGTTCTTC. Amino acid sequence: CASNLLAGNEQFF.